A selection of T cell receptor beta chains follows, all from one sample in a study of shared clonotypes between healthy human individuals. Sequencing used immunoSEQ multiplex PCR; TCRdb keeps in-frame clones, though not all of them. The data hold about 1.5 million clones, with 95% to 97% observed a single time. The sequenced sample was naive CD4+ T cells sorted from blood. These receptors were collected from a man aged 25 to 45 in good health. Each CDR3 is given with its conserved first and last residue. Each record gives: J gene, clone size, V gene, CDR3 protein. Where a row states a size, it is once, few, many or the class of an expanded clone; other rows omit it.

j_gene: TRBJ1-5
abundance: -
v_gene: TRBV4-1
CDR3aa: CASSQPDRSNQPQHF

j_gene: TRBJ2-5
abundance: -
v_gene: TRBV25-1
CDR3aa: CASRGAAGGGETQYF

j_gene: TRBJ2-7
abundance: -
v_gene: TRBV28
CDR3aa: CASSFGGVYEQYF

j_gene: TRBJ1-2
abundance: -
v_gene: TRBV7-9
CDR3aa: CASSTRTGGDYGYTF

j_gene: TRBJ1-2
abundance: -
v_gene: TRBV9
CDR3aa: CASSVALRGQDRYTF

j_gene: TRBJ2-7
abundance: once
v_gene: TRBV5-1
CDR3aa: CASSLEAGAEYEQYF

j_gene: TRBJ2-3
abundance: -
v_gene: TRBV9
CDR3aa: CASSATSLGTDTQYF

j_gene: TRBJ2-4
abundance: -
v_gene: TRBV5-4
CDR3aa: CASSVSGTSGAKNIQYF

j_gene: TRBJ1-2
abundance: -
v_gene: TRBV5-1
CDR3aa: CASSLVPSQAGYTF

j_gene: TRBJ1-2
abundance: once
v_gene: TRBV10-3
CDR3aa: CAISGRTGEGYTF

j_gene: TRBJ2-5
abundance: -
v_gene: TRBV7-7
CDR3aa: CASSPGGYTSWETQYF

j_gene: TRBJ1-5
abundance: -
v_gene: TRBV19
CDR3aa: CASSERTVYQPQHF

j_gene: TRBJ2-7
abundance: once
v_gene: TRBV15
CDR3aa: CATSTGGPEEQYF

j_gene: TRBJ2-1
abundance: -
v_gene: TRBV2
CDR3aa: CASSDPRGQYNEQFF

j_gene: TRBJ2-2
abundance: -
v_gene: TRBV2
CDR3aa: CAISTPGELFF

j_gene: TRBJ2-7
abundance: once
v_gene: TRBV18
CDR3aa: CASSQGSSEQYF

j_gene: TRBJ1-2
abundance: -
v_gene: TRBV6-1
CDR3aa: CASSLVGAGDGYTF

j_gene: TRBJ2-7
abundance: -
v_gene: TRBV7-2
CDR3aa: CASSSGLAKTYEQYF

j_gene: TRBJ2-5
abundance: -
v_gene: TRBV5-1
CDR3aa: CASSLPSGIQETQYF

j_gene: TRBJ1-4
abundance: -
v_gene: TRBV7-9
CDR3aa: CASSLDEYNEKLFF

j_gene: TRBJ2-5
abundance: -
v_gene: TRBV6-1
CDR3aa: CASSEGGLAGGQETQYF

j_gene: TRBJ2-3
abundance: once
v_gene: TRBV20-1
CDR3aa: CSVHSTDTQYF

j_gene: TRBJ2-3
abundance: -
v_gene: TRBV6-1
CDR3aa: CASSEARLSTDTQYF

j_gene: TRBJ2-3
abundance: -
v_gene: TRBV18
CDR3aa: CASSPQADTQYF

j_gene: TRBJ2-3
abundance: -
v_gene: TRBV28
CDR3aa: CASSRTREDTQYF

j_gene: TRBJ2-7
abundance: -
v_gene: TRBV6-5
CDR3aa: CASSYSIRQGRYEQYF

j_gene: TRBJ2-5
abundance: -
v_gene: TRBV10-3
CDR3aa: CAISDPGPSGRETQYF

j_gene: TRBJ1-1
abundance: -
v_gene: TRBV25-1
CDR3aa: CASSRGSPSGAFF

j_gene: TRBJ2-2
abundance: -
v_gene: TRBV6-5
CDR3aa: CASRQSNTGELFF

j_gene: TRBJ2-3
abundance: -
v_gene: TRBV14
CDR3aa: CASSQAGGRDTQYF

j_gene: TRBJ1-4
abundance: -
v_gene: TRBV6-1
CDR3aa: CASGTSIATNEKLFF

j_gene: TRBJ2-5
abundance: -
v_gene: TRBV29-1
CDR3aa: CSVKGQGAWETQYF

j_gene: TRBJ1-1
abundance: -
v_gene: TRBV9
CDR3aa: CASSAGERMNTEAFF

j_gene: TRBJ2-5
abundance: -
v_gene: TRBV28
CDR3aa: CASSPPRVAGTETQYF

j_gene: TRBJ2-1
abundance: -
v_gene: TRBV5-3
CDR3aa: CARSFNRRTEQFF

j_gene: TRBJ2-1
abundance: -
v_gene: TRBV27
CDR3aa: CASSLSLALNEQFF

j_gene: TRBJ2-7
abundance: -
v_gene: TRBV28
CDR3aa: CASSLFGTGSYEQYF

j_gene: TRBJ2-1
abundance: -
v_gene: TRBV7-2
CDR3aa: CASSPRTGDNEQFF

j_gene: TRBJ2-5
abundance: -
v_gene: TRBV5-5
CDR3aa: CASSRLAGETQYF

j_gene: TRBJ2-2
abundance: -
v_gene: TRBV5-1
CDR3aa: CASSPQSGELFF

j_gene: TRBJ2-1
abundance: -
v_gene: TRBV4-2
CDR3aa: CASSLGLVLASSYNEQFF

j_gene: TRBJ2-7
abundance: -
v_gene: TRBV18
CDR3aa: CASSPFRDYSYEQYF

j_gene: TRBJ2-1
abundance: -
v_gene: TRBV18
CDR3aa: CASSPRGNRDNEQFF

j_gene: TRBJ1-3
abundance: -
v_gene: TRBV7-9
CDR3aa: CASSFKNTIYF

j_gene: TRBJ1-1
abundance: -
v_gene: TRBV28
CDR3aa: CASRRAGGSTEAFF

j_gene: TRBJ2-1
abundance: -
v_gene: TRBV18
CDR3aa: CASSSTRTYNEQFF

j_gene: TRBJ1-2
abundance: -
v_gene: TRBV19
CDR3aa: CASSILGIGGASYGYTF

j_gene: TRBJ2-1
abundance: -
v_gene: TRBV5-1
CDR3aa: CASSLRWTGTNEQFF

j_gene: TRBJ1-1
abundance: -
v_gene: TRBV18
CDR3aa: CASSPPKGMNTEAFF